One TCR beta chain is described in this entry. The antigen remains unidentified. 60 Vbeta and 13 Jbeta primers were used in PCR. Sequenced by immunoSEQ multiplex PCR; TCRdb stores in-frame clones only, minus some. This sample has 210,000 or so clones, with 77% found just once. The data were taken from a study of cytomegalovirus exposure and HLA in healthy donors. Notes on the study in general: TCR beta V- and J-gene trimming was later associated with a missense DCLRE1C variant. Later analysis placed DRB1 highest and HLA-C lowest in TCR association rates, which differed by HLA locus. Sequencing artifact likely explains a cluster of highly shared sequence variants.

The sample was PBMCs. The receptor was isolated from a woman aged 60-70 years in good health and CMV-seropositive.

The CDR3 sequence: CASWDRGDTEAFF. CDR3 DNA: TGCGCCAGCTGGGACAGGGGGGACACTGAAGCTTTCTTT. The chain uses TRBV10-2 and TRBJ1-1; TRBD1 aligns across 11 bases. The CDR3 covers 13 residues. Germline CDR1 and CDR2: WSHSY and SAAADI. V lost 8 bases, J lost 3 bases, and 2 bases stayed unmatched.